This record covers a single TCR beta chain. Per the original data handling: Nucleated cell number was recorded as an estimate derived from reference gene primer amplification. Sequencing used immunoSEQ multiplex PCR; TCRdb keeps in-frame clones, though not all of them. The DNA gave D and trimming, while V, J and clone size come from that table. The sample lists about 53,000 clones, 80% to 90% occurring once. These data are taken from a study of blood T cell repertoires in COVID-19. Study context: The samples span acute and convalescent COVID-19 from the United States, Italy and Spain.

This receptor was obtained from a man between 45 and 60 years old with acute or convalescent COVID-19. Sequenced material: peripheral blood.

In DNA form, the CDR3 reads TGTGCCAGCAGCCATAGGGTAGCGGAGACCCAGTACTTC. Translated, it gives CASSHRVAETQYF. This chain connects TRBV5-6 to TRBJ2-5; TRBD2 is a possible D gene (5 bases). The germline V and J ends were trimmed by 4 bases and 5 bases, with 12 bases remaining between them. The CDR3 loop spans 13 amino acids. Germline V CDR1 and CDR2: SGHDT, YYEEEE.